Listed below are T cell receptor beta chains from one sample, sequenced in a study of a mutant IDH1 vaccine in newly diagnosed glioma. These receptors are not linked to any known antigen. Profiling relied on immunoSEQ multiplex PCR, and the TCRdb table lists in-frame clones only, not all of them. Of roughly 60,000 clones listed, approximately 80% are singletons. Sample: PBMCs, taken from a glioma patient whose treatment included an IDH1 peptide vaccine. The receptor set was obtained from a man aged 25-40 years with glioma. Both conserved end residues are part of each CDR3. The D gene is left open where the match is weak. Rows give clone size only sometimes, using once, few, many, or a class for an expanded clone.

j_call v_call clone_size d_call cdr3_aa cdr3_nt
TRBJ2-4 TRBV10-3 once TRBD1 CAISETPGQGDNIQYF TGTGCCATCAGTGAGACACCGGGACAGGGGGACAACATTCAGTACTTC
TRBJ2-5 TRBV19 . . CASSMDKGNQYF TGTGCCAGTAGTATGGATAAGGGGAACCAATACTTC
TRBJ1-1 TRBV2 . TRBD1 CASSEGTGGTEAFF TGTGCCAGCAGTGAAGGGACAGGGGGGACTGAAGCTTTCTTT
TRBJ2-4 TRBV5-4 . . CASSSAKNIQYF TGTGCCAGCAGTTCAGCCAAAAACATTCAGTACTTC
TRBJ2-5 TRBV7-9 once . CASSPLLQETQYF TGTGCCAGCAGCCCGCTGCTACAAGAGACCCAGTACTTC
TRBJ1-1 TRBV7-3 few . CASSKGGASPAFF TGTGCCAGCAGCAAGGGCGGGGCGAGTCCCGCTTTCTTT
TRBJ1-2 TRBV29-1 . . CSVLPGSWGYTF TGCAGCGTTCTACCAGGGAGTTGGGGCTACACCTTC
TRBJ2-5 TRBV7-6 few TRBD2 CASGRLAAQRETQYF TGTGCCAGCGGAAGACTAGCGGCCCAAAGAGAGACCCAGTACTTC
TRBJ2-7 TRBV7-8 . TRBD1 CASSLDRAYEQYF TGTGCCAGCAGCTTGGACAGGGCCTACGAGCAGTACTTC
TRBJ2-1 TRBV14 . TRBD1 CASSQLGDRGREQFF TGTGCCAGCAGCCAATTGGGGGACAGAGGCCGGGAGCAGTTCTTC
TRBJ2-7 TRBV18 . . CASSPGGEQYF TGTGCCAGCTCACCAGGAGGAGAGCAGTACTTC
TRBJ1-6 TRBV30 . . CAWSSLGGIYNSPLHF TGTGCCTGGAGCTCCCTGGGCGGGATTTATAATTCACCCCTCCACTTT
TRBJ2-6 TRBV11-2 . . CASSSQGNGANVLTF TGTGCCAGCAGCTCCCAGGGTAATGGGGCCAACGTCCTGACTTTC
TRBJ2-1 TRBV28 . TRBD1 CASSGDRGPKNNEQFF TGTGCCAGCAGTGGCGACAGGGGGCCAAAAAACAATGAGCAGTTCTTC
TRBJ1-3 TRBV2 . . CASSVYLQGAGNTIYF TGTGCCAGCAGTGTTTATTTACAGGGAGCAGGAAACACCATATATTTT